What follows describes a single T cell receptor beta chain. As yet, its antigen is unknown. Blood draws occurred at baseline, cycle 4 day 1, and cycle 7 day 1. These data come from a study of OX40 agonist ivuxolimab in advanced cancers. Study-wide background: Earlier treatment with anti-PD-1, anti-PD-L1 or anti-CTLA-4 was permitted, and over 35% had received some. Whole-study results and caveats: Also present in some nonresponders was a low level of normalized T-cell clonal expansion.

TCRdb's table, derived via immunoSEQ multiplex PCR, lists solely in-frame clones and lacks some. The sample has about 48,000 clones, 70% to 90% seen once. Germline V gene sequence: CDR1 MDHEN, CDR2 SYDVKM. V shed 4 bases, J shed 1 base, and the junction held 7 bases outside the gene matches. The CDR3 has 16 residues. The chain uses TRBV28 and TRBJ1-1; TRBD1 matches 9 bases. The source material was CD4+ or CD8+ T cells sorted from blood, sampled in a trial of the OX40 agonist ivuxolimab. The TCR originated in an adult with an advanced solid tumor such as melanoma, head and neck, liver or kidney cancer. The CDR3 is CASSSTGGARNTEAFF. CDR3 DNA: TGTGCCAGCAGTTCAACAGGGGGCGCAAGGAACACTGAAGCTTTCTTT. Together with reference TRBV28 and TRBJ1-1, the CDR3 gives the full variable domain: DVKVTQSSRYLVKRTGEKVFLECVQDMDHENMFWYRQDPGLGLRLIYFSYDVKMKEKGDIPEGYSVSREKKERFSLILESASTNQTSMYLCASSSTGGARNTEAFFGQGTRLTVV.